The entry that follows covers one TCR beta chain sequence. The target antigen is unknown. Additional DNA sequences in this sample encode the identical CDR3. This specimen comes from a study of monozygotic twins with cystic fibrosis. On the study more broadly: Library input was 3 to 3.5 micrograms of fragmented DNA, with 15 PCR cycles. Study conclusions and caveats: Shared CDR3 numbers were not associated with age, concordance or severity. Median Simpson clonality of 0.0095 suggested naive T cells predominated.

Sequencing was performed with immunoSEQ multiplex PCR; in TCRdb, only in-frame clones are kept and a portion is missing. The sample records 15,000 to 20,000 clones, almost 97% being singletons. Sequenced sample: blood. The receptor was isolated from a girl aged 2 to 9 with cystic fibrosis.

CDR3 in DNA: TGCGCCAGCAGCCAGGACACTAGCGGGGTATACGAGCAGTACTTC. Translating gives CASSQDTSGVYEQYF. The chain couples TRBV4-3 to TRBJ2-7; 10 bases fit TRBD2. Trimming removed 3 bases from V and 4 bases from J; junction bases left unmatched: 6. The germline V gene has CDR1 LGHNA and CDR2 YSLEER. The CDR3 is made up of 15 amino acids.